This T cell receptor (beta chain) stems from a study of cytomegalovirus exposure and HLA in healthy donors (dated 2017 in TCRdb). A note on the overall study: According to an earlier analysis of a few hundred of the donors, about 190 million T cells yielded 117 million unique TCR beta sequences and approximately 300 Gb of sequence data. An early release covering approximately 600 HLA-typed donors comprised about 300 gigabases of sequencing data and around 86 million unique TCR sequences. Among the approximately 400 genotyped donors, approximately 81% belonged to the genetic ancestry cluster associated with self-reported Caucasian donors. The study aimed to test whether cataloging public T cell receptors could reveal signatures of past pathogen exposure. The T cell repertoires of several hundred subjects were profiled by immunosequencing and related to cytomegalovirus serostatus. Along with the 666-subject first cohort, a separate validation cohort of over 90 different subjects was used. The study combined high-throughput TCR immunosequencing, statistical association of individual TCRs with disease status, and machine learning to predict cytomegalovirus infection status. A later analysis re-analyzed previously published TCR beta repertoires from 660 or so donors and added high-resolution HLA genotyping to study TCR occurrence patterns. Rather than using new phenotypic data, the later analysis identified candidate immune exposures from TCR beta sequences and from how often those sequences occurred across donors. In an earlier analysis of about 590 of the donors, high-throughput TCR beta sequencing was used to judge whether each TCR beta V gene segment behaved as functional or pseudogenic. Donor age, sex, ethnicity and CMV serostatus were compiled alongside the repertoire data. A later genetic analysis took genome-wide SNP genotypes for about 55% of the 666 donors and used that subset as a discovery cohort. All discovery cohort repertoires had been generated using a single sequencing platform. Class I and class II HLA loci were covered by the typing at four-digit resolution. Typing coverage varied by locus: 629-630 donors for A, B, C, DRB1 and DQB1; more than 500 for DQA1; around 570 for DPA1; about 450 for DPB1. Four to six DR-DQ haplotypes were handled as single units for association and clustering, since linkage in the cohort was strong. Among under 450 genotyped donors of the cohort, an average of 235,054 unique TCR beta nucleotide sequences were sequenced per donor, roughly a sixth of them non-productive.

In total, 630 or so healthy bone marrow donors made up the cohort. At the time of sampling, every cohort member was nominally healthy, though immune exposures that went unrecorded were likely present. The donor was CMV seronegative and was included in the group of 352 seronegative cohort members. A peripheral blood sample was collected from each donor, and TCR beta sequencing was performed on peripheral blood mononuclear cells. Genomic DNA extraction from the blood cell samples was performed with the Qiagen DNeasy Blood Extraction Kit. Overall study results and their limits: In an earlier analysis of around 500 of the donors, most TCR beta V segments appeared in productive rearrangements about 90% or about 30% of the time, broadly matching IMGT annotations. Several of the top co-occurrence clusters appeared to be linked to parvovirus B19, influenza, CMV and Epstein-Barr virus, according to a later analysis. The presence/absence analyses assumed that sequencing depth was roughly uniform across donors, and that assumption may not be true. Because HLA typing was unavailable for some donors at each locus, only the typed subset was used in association tests. In a later analysis, the rate of TCR association differed among HLA loci, with DRB1 alleles having the most associated TCRs and HLA-C alleles having the fewest. In a later genetic analysis, fewer N-insertions in productive TCRs were reported among donors in an Asian-associated ancestry cluster than the roughly 700-donor mean. When HLA alleles, especially DR and DQ, strongly co-occurred, TCR associations were difficult to assign to individual alleles. According to the authors, the approach could potentially be generalized to other disease states and immunological phenotypes. CMV serostatus was the only immune exposure information available for the cohort. In vitro tests confirmed that a few of the cytomegalovirus-associated TCR beta chains recognize cytomegalovirus antigens. The study gave a list of under 200 TCR beta chains associated with cytomegalovirus. In both the original and validation cohorts, the classifier was reported to diagnose cytomegalovirus status with high specificity and sensitivity. In this cohort, only TCR beta chains were sequenced, and detectable features were limited by the absence of alpha or paired-chain data. Some IMGT-functional V segments, including TRBV6-2 and TRBV6-3, could not be distinguished by the 87-base-pair reads and were therefore excluded. A cluster of highly shared sequence variants was judged likely to be a technical artifact of the sequencing pipeline. Linkage disequilibrium might explain the correlated functional status among segregating V segments, but an unknown experimental factor could not be ruled out. Because counts were too low, seventeen rarely observed V segments, including chromosome 9 orphons, were excluded from the earlier analysis of about 500 of the donors. According to a later analysis, most CMV-associated TCR beta chains appeared to be HLA-restricted, and the HLA associations seemed to be driven largely by CMV exposure. A later analysis associated about 17,000 TCR beta sequences with specific HLA alleles at a false discovery rate of 0.05. Compared with equally common non-associated chains, HLA-associated TCR beta chains in a later analysis were more clonally expanded and had lower generation probabilities. Across donors, most TCR sequences were observed very rarely, whereas some public TCRs were present in many individuals. An association between a missense DCLRE1C variant and V-gene and J-gene trimming of TCR beta chains was found in a later genetic analysis and replicated in an independent cohort. A further reported finding was that TCR beta sequences accurately predicted the HLA-A and HLA-B alleles for most subjects in the first cohort.

This clone was picked up a small number of times. Its antigen is not yet known. No much larger clone is present one base from it, and per-base qualities are unavailable. The germline V gene specifies SGHRS as CDR1 and YFSETQ as CDR2. Germline trimming amounts to 3 bases on V and 4 bases on J, with 9 as the count of junction bases outside the gene matches. Taken from cysteine to phenylalanine, the CDR3 has 16 residues. The entry retains the CDR3 DNA only, 48 bases that are in frame from base 1. The library was built by means of the immunoSEQ multiplex PCR assay. The multiplex PCR relied on a mix of 60 forward primers for TCR Vbeta segments and 13 reverse primers for TCR Jbeta segments. The CDR3 region of rearranged TCR beta genes was amplified from genomic DNA by a multiplex PCR assay. On the Illumina HiSeq System, the amplified TCR beta libraries were sequenced as 87-base-pair reads. The published analysis was carried out like this. A later analysis tallied tens of millions of unique TCR beta chains across the 666 repertoires, and around 10 million of those chains were shared by two or more donors. Raw reads were error-corrected and collapsed into unique sequences by a nearest-neighbor algorithm in which closely related sequences were merged to remove PCR and sequencing errors. To assign V, D and J gene segments, CDR3 sequences were aligned to IMGT reference sequences. For a sequence to be retained, a match of at least six nucleotides to both a V gene segment and a J gene segment was required. Rearrangements were classified as productive when the CDR3 lacked stop codons and remained in frame with V and J, and all other rearrangements were classified as non-productive. Following IMGT convention, CDR3 was defined as the stretch from the second conserved V-encoded cysteine up to the conserved J-encoded phenylalanine. The earlier analysis of some 550 of the donors excluded any sequence lacking an unambiguous match to a single V gene segment. An earlier analysis of roughly 590 of the donors called V segments functional above 56.7% productive rearrangements and segregating when the between-donor standard deviation exceeded 5%. A statistical classification framework was developed to diagnose cytomegalovirus status using the catalog of TCR beta chain sequences. A later analysis assigned V and J genes by comparing TCR nucleotide sequences with IMGT/GENE-DB human TR gene sequences. In a later analysis, CDR3 sequences and most-parsimonious VDJ recombination scenarios were assigned using the TCRdist pipeline. In a later analysis, each TCR beta chain was defined by its CDR3 amino acid sequence together with its V-gene family, and reads without a unique V-gene family were excluded. As a way to deal with suspected cross-contamination and a sequencing artifact, a later analysis dropped over 550 nucleotide sequences that were highly shared and had low generation probability. A later analysis calculated a clonal expansion index for each public chain from normalized within-repertoire ranks of inferred template counts. A later analysis computed generation probabilities with a VDJ recombination model fitted to out-of-frame rearrangements, and checked the results against IGoR. Hypergeometric tests were used in a later analysis to score TCR-TCR, TCR-HLA and TCR-CMV co-occurrence, with a repertoire-size bias correction applied to the TCR pairs. A later analysis estimated false discovery rates by permuting HLA or CMV assignments 20 times. A later analysis grouped co-occurring TCRs with DBSCAN, adding TCRdist sequence similarity when clustering within HLA-allele-positive subsets. Co-occurrence clustering excluded repertoires with fewer than 30,000 or more than 120,000 public chains, plus five with anomalous nucleotide sharing. Sourced from immuneACCESS, this table was stored by TCRdb with only in-frame sequences that have V and J called. A share of the clones is absent; for the studies checked, an unresolved V gene accounts for under half, and the remainder has no known explanation. V and J calls and clone size are copied from that table; D and trimming were computed from the DNA. Here the sample has some 130,000 clones; 64% occur a single time. The ten most abundant clones make up about 2.6% of the sample.

The sequence derives from a woman in her forties in good health and CMV-seronegative. Source material: PBMCs. In this chain, TRBV5-1 is recombined with TRBJ1-4; TRBD1 aligns with 7 central bases. The DNA sequence reads TGCGCCAGCAGCTCCGGGACAGCTGCCTTTAATGAAAAACTGTTTTTT. It specifies CASSSGTAAFNEKLFF.